The 3 T cell receptor beta chains below come from one sample, sequenced in a study of cytomegalovirus exposure and HLA in healthy donors. PCR employed 60 Vbeta and 13 Jbeta primers. Clones were read by immunoSEQ multiplex PCR, and TCRdb kept only the in-frame ones, dropping some. The sample consists of 150,000 or so clones, approximately 73% of them appearing once. The sample was PBMCs. The receptors shown here come from a woman aged 18-35 years in good health and CMV-seronegative.

V is TRBV7-8 and J is TRBJ2-1, with a possible D match to TRBD1 (5 bases). Trimming stripped 1 base from V and 2 bases from J, with 18 bases between. The CDR3 contains 18 residues. Germline CDR1 SGHVS, CDR2 FQNEAQ. The CDR3 DNA sequence: TGTGCCAGCAGCTTAGTCAGGGCCCTAACCGGAACCTACAATGAGCAGTTCTTC. Protein: CASSLVRALTGTYNEQFF.

The V and J genes are TRBV5-4 and TRBJ2-1; D gene ambiguous. Trimming stripped 0 bases from V and 6 bases from J, with 7 bases between. This CDR3 has 13 residues. Germline CDR1 SGHNT, CDR2 YYREEE (reference sequence). The CDR3 bases are TGTGCCAGCAGCTTGGCAGCAGGCAATGAGCAGTTCTTC. It codes for CASSLAAGNEQFF.

The chain combines TRBV28 with TRBJ1-1, with 10 bases lining up with TRBD1. After removal of 3 bases from V and 1 base from J, the junction contained 8 bases not matched to a gene. In germline, CDR1 is MDHEN, CDR2 SYDVKM. The CDR3 spans 17 residues. The CDR3 region is CASSLRRQGAGNTEAFF. Here the CDR3 DNA reads TGTGCCAGCAGTTTGCGTAGACAGGGGGCGGGGAACACTGAAGCTTTCTTT.